One and the same sample provided the 21 T cell receptor beta chains below, sequenced in a study of vaccination effects on CD4 cells after COVID-19. Clones were sequenced by immunoSEQ multiplex PCR, and TCRdb holds only the in-frame ones, with some missing. The profile shows tens of thousands of clones, about 75% of them singletons. The antigens these receptors bind are not known. CD4+ T cells were isolated after about nine days of culture. Here the sequenced sample was CD4+ T cells from PBMCs cultured without peptide, taken before COVID-19 vaccination. These receptor sequences come from a human donor who had a prior SARS-CoV-2 infection.

The rearrangement joins TRBV5-6 to TRBJ1-1; no clear D gene. CDR3 length equals 13 residues. V lost 0 bases, J lost 4 bases, and 7 bases lay in between. Germline CDR1 reads SGHDT; CDR2 reads YYEEEE. The CDR3 here is CASSLVEGTEAFF. The CDR3, as DNA: TGTGCCAGCAGCTTGGTCGAGGGCACTGAAGCTTTCTTT.

In this sample, this clone turned up a few times. This chain uses TRBV19 with TRBJ1-4; D not certain. V lost 2 bases to trimming and J lost 7 bases, with 14 bases between them. This CDR3 is 15 amino acids long. Germline V lookup: CDR1 LNHDA, CDR2 SQIVND (reference sequence). The CDR3 loop is CASSITPRKGEKLFF. CDR3 coding DNA: TGTGCCAGTAGTATAACCCCGAGGAAGGGTGAAAAACTGTTTTTT.

A single count supports this clone. This chain uses TRBV20-1 with TRBJ1-5, with D possibly being TRBD1 (6 bases). Trimming stripped 3 bases from V and 5 bases from J, with 14 bases between. The germline V gene encodes CDR1 DFQATT and CDR2 SNEGSKA (reference sequence). The CDR3 totals 14 residues. The CDR3 sequence: CSASVSGEDQPQHF. The CDR3 DNA reads TGCAGTGCTAGTGTTTCAGGGGAGGATCAGCCCCAGCATTTT.

The table lists this clone with a few counts. This rearrangement joins TRBV20-1 to TRBJ2-7, with D unresolved. Germline CDR1 reads DFQATT; CDR2 reads SNEGSKA (reference sequence). The CDR3 spans 11 residues. The V gene lost 6 bases and the J gene lost 3 bases, with 9 bases spanning the gap. CDR3 amino acids: CSAATVYEQYF. CDR3 DNA: TGCAGTGCAGCCACAGTCTACGAGCAGTACTTC.

The sample holds one count of this clone. The rearrangement uses TRBV5-1 and TRBJ1-2; 8 nucleotides align to TRBD1. Per the germline V gene, CDR1 is SGHRS and CDR2 is YFSETQ. The CDR3 consists of 13 residues. The J segment lost 2 bases and the V segment lost 6 bases, leaving 3 bases of the junction unmatched. The CDR3 DNA is TGCGCCAGCACGCCAGGGGGCAACTATGGCTACACCTTC. Protein: CASTPGGNYGYTF.

V gene TRBV6-5 combines with J gene TRBJ2-5; 13 nucleotides line up with TRBD2. Germline V gene lookup returns CDR1 MNHEY and CDR2 SVGAGI. Trimming at V came to 8 bases and at J to 5 bases, leaving 8 bases not matched to a gene. The CDR3 sequence is 15 residues long. The CDR3 DNA follows: TGTGCCAGCCGGACTAGCGGGAGACGCCAGGAGACCCAGTACTTC. It specifies CASRTSGRRQETQYF.

V usage is TRBV6-2 or TRBV6-3 and J usage is TRBJ2-2; weak D call: TRBD1 (6 bases). Between the trimmed V and J ends, which lost 7 bases and 7 bases, there was a span of 19 bases. The germline gives CDR1 MNHEY, CDR2 SVGEGT. The CDR3 is 15 amino acids. The CDR3 DNA sequence: TGTGCCAGCACCCCATCACAGGGATGGGTCGGGGAGCTGTTTTTT. Translating gives CASTPSQGWVGELFF.

The chain employs TRBV30 and TRBJ2-1; TRBD2 agrees at 8 bases. Germline V gene sequence: CDR1 GTSNPN, CDR2 SVGIG (reference sequence). The J segment lost 4 bases and the V segment lost 5 bases, leaving 7 bases of the junction unmatched. The CDR3 loop spans 14 amino acids. CDR3 DNA sequence: TGTGCCTGGTCAACCGGGACTAGATACAATGAGCAGTTCTTC. Translated, it gives CAWSTGTRYNEQFF.

This clone was recorded a few times. The chain joins TRBV5-1 to TRBJ1-1; D is perhaps TRBD1 (6 bases). The CDR3 runs 15 residues. Germline CDR1 is SGHRS and CDR2 is YFSETQ. Trimming stripped 3 bases from V and 1 base from J, with 13 bases between. CDR3 in DNA: TGCGCCAGCAGCTCCAACGGGGGGGCGAACACTGAAGCTTTCTTT. Protein product: CASSSNGGANTEAFF.

The chain carries TRBV7-9 and TRBJ2-7; no clear D gene. V was trimmed by 5 bases and J by 4 bases, leaving 6 bases between them. The CDR3 covers 11 residues. CDR1 is SEHNR, CDR2 FQNEAQ, per germline (reference sequence). DNA of the CDR3: TGTGCCAGCAGCCAGCTTTACGAGCAGTACTTC. It translates to CASSQLYEQYF.

Turning to this clone: The same CDR3 can be traced to other DNA sequences in this sample. V and J are TRBV19 and TRBJ2-3, with a weak D call TRBD1 (5 bases). This CDR3 is built from 11 residues. Germline loops: CDR1 LNHDA, CDR2 SQIVND (reference sequence). With 4 bases removed from V and 6 bases from J, the gap between germline ends came to 5 bases. Here the CDR3 reads CASSTGDTQYF. The CDR3 nucleotides read TGTGCCAGTAGTACAGGGGATACGCAGTATTTT.

The chain combines TRBV6-5 with TRBJ1-5, with TRBD1 matching over 7 bases. This CDR3 contains 14 residues. The ends lost 6 bases at V and 3 bases at J; junction bases unmatched: 5. Per the germline V gene, CDR1 is MNHEY and CDR2 is SVGAGI. CDR3 DNA sequence: TGTGCCAGCAGCCCGGGACAGCCCAATCAGCCCCAGCATTTT. This sequence encodes CASSPGQPNQPQHF.

The chain is built from TRBV3-1 (or the pseudogene TRBV3-2) and TRBJ1-4, with a possible D match to TRBD1 (6 bases). V lost 1 base and J 8 bases, leaving 11 bases between the germline ends. The germline CDR1 and CDR2 sequences are LGHDT and YNNKEL (reference sequence). CDR3 length: 14 amino acids. The CDR3 nucleotides are TGTGCCAGCAGCCAAGTGAGGACAGTCGAAAAACTGTTTTTT. Protein product: CASSQVRTVEKLFF.

Only a few counts were recorded for this clone. V usage is TRBV7-2 and J usage is TRBJ1-2; 7 bases map to TRBD1. Germline V CDR1 and CDR2: SGHTA, FQGNSA. V lost 4 bases, J lost 4 bases, and 9 bases stayed unmatched. The length of the CDR3 is 15 residues. The DNA of the CDR3 is TGTGCCAGCAGCTCCTACAGGGGAGCGGTCTATGGCTACACCTTC. It translates to CASSSYRGAVYGYTF.

V is TRBV7-2 and J is TRBJ1-1; no clear D. The V gene's germline CDR1 is SGHTA and CDR2 FQGNSA. The CDR3 is 12 residues long. V was clipped by 2 bases and J by 6 bases, with 7 bases between them. Here the CDR3 DNA reads TGTGCCAGCAGCTTAAGCTGGGCTGAAGCTTTCTTT. It codes for CASSLSWAEAFF.

CDR3 region: CASSYSNANQPQHF. The CDR3 DNA reads as TGTGCCAGCAGTTACTCGAACGCAAATCAGCCCCAGCATTTT. J is TRBJ1-5 and V is TRBV6-2 or TRBV6-3; D not certain. CDR3 length: 14 amino acids. CDR1 is MNHEY and CDR2 is SVGEGT in the germline V gene. V was pared by 0 bases and J by 4 bases, with 7 bases between.

This clone has only one observation. J is TRBJ2-7 and V is TRBV11-2; D ambiguous. V lost 3 bases and J lost 7, with 16 bases in between. The CDR3 totals 14 residues. Germline V gene sequence: CDR1 SGHAT, CDR2 FQNNGV. The CDR3 sequence is CASSFGMVAREQYF. The CDR3 bases are TGTGCCAGCAGCTTTGGGATGGTCGCGCGTGAGCAGTACTTC.

This clone was found once. The chain couples TRBV9 to TRBJ2-3; D is unresolved. The CDR3 is made up of 12 amino acids. V lost 4 bases and J lost 0, with 3 bases in between. From germline, CDR1 is SGDLS and CDR2 YYNGEE. The CDR3 sequence: CASSPSTDTQYF. The CDR3 nucleotides are TGTGCCAGCAGCCCAAGCACAGATACGCAGTATTTT.

This clone showed up just once. The CDR3 sequence: CASSQEPGQINYGYTF. The CDR3 bases are TGTGCCAGCAGCCAAGAACCGGGACAGATTAACTATGGCTACACCTTC. The chain combines TRBV4-2 with TRBJ1-2, with 7 bases matching TRBD1. V dropped 0 bases and J dropped 1; count of bases not matched to a gene: 5. This CDR3 contains 16 residues. The germline gives CDR1 LGHNA, CDR2 YNFKEQ.

The V and J genes are TRBV14 and TRBJ2-5; D uncertain. This CDR3 has 14 amino acids. V was pared by 3 bases and J by 3 bases, with 11 bases between. The V gene's germline CDR1 is SGHDN and CDR2 FVKESK. The DNA of the CDR3 is TGTGCCAGCAGCCAGATAGGGTTAGAAGAGACCCAGTACTTC. It codes for CASSQIGLEETQYF.

V usage is TRBV5-1 and J usage is TRBJ2-1; D is undetermined. Per germline, CDR1 SGHRS and CDR2 YFSETQ. The CDR3 has 13 amino acids. V lost 2 bases and J 5 bases, leaving 8 bases between the germline ends. The CDR3 spells CASSFPSNNEQFF. CDR3 bases: TGCGCCAGCAGCTTCCCCTCGAACAATGAGCAGTTCTTC.